This is a list of T cell receptor beta chains from one sample in a study of blood T cell repertoires in COVID-19. Produced via immunoSEQ multiplex PCR; TCRdb's table is partial and in-frame only. The table shows 200,000 to 250,000 clones, with approximately 88% occurring only once. What was sequenced was PBMCs or T cells enriched from blood (not recorded which). These receptors came from a man aged 18-30 years with acute COVID-19. The CDR3 runs from the conserved cysteine through the conserved F or W. A D gene is named only where the DNA matches it firmly. The size entry is marked missing in some rows and otherwise reads once, few, many or a size class.

V gene: TRBV30; J gene: TRBJ2-2; clone size: .; D gene: TRBD2; CDR3 DNA: TGTGCCTGGAGTGTATCCAGGACTAGCGGAACCGGGGAGCTGTTTTTT; CDR3 protein: CAWSVSRTSGTGELFF
V gene: TRBV5-1; J gene: TRBJ2-1; clone size: .; D gene: .; CDR3 DNA: TGCGCCAGCAGCTCGGACTCCGTGGGTGTGTACAATGAGCAGTTCTTC; CDR3 protein: CASSSDSVGVYNEQFF
V gene: TRBV6-2/TRBV6-3; J gene: TRBJ1-2; clone size: .; D gene: TRBD1; CDR3 DNA: TGTGCCAGCAGCACAGGGGGCGGGTATGGCTACACCTTC; CDR3 protein: CASSTGGGYGYTF
V gene: TRBV25-1; J gene: TRBJ1-1; clone size: .; D gene: .; CDR3 DNA: TGTGCCACCCCCACCAGGGGAAACACTGAAGCTTTCTTT; CDR3 protein: CATPTRGNTEAFF
V gene: TRBV25-1; J gene: TRBJ2-7; clone size: .; D gene: TRBD1; CDR3 DNA: TGTGCCAGCAGTGAAGAGTTGGACAGGAGCTCCTACGAGCAGTACTTC; CDR3 protein: CASSEELDRSSYEQYF
V gene: TRBV24-1; J gene: TRBJ2-5; clone size: once; D gene: .; CDR3 DNA: TGTGCCACCAGTGGGAACCTAGCAGGAGACCAAGAGACCCAGTACTTC; CDR3 protein: CATSGNLAGDQETQYF
V gene: TRBV25-1; J gene: TRBJ2-1; clone size: .; D gene: .; CDR3 DNA: TGTGCCAGCAGTGGTTCGCCCGGGGGCTCCTACAATGAGCAGTTCTTC; CDR3 protein: CASSGSPGGSYNEQFF
V gene: TRBV2; J gene: TRBJ2-3; clone size: once; D gene: TRBD2; CDR3 DNA: TGTGCCAGCAAGGGAACTAGCGGGGGCAAGGATACGCAGTATTTT; CDR3 protein: CASKGTSGGKDTQYF
V gene: TRBV5-6; J gene: TRBJ1-6; clone size: once; D gene: .; CDR3 DNA: TGTGCCAGCAGCCTCAGGGGTTATTCACCCCTCCACTTT; CDR3 protein: CASSLRGYSPLHF
V gene: TRBV7-2; J gene: TRBJ2-2; clone size: .; D gene: .; CDR3 DNA: TGTGCCAGCAGCCCTCCCGGGGGGCGAGGGACCGGGGAGCTGTTTTTT; CDR3 protein: CASSPPGGRGTGELFF
V gene: TRBV6-5; J gene: TRBJ1-1; clone size: .; D gene: .; CDR3 DNA: TGTGCCAGCAGCTCAAACTTGAACACTGAAGCTTTCTTT; CDR3 protein: CASSSNLNTEAFF
V gene: TRBV3-1/TRBV3-2; J gene: TRBJ1-2; clone size: .; D gene: TRBD1; CDR3 DNA: TGTGCCAGCAGCCAAGGAAGGCAGGGAAGGGACAGGGGACGCTACACCTTC; CDR3 protein: CASSQGRQGRDRGRYTF
V gene: TRBV30; J gene: TRBJ2-2; clone size: few; D gene: TRBD1; CDR3 DNA: TGTGCCTGGAGTCCCCTTCCGGGACAGGGGGCCGGGGAGCTGTTTTTT; CDR3 protein: CAWSPLPGQGAGELFF
V gene: TRBV7-9; J gene: TRBJ1-5; clone size: .; D gene: .; CDR3 DNA: TGTGCCAGCAGCTTAAGTTCGGGAAATCAGCCCCAGCATTTT; CDR3 protein: CASSLSSGNQPQHF
V gene: TRBV3-1/TRBV3-2; J gene: TRBJ2-7; clone size: .; D gene: .; CDR3 DNA: TGTGCCAGCAGCCAAGCAGGGTACGAGCAGTACTTC; CDR3 protein: CASSQAGYEQYF
V gene: TRBV13; J gene: TRBJ2-2; clone size: .; D gene: TRBD1; CDR3 DNA: TGTGCCAGCAGCTTACAGGGGGCGAACACCGGGGAGCTGTTTTTT; CDR3 protein: CASSLQGANTGELFF
V gene: TRBV7-8; J gene: TRBJ1-2; clone size: .; D gene: .; CDR3 DNA: TGTGCCAGCAGCTTAGCCAGGGTAAACTATGGCTACACCTTC; CDR3 protein: CASSLARVNYGYTF
V gene: TRBV11-2; J gene: TRBJ2-3; clone size: .; D gene: .; CDR3 DNA: TGTGCCAGCAGCTTAGATGTGACAGTTTACACAGATACGCAGTATTTT; CDR3 protein: CASSLDVTVYTDTQYF
V gene: TRBV30; J gene: TRBJ2-3; clone size: .; D gene: TRBD2; CDR3 DNA: TGTGCCTGGAGGCCTAGCGGGAGGGGAACAGATACGCAGTATTTT; CDR3 protein: CAWRPSGRGTDTQYF
V gene: TRBV28; J gene: TRBJ2-2; clone size: .; D gene: .; CDR3 DNA: TGTGCCAGCAGTTTTGGCGGGCCTCCGAACACCGGGGAGCTGTTTTTT; CDR3 protein: CASSFGGPPNTGELFF
V gene: TRBV21-1; J gene: TRBJ1-5; clone size: .; D gene: .; CDR3 DNA: TGTGCCAGCAAGGGAAGGGGTAGCAATCAGCCCCAGCATTTT; CDR3 protein: CASKGRGSNQPQHF
V gene: TRBV6-5; J gene: TRBJ1-2; clone size: .; D gene: TRBD1; CDR3 DNA: TGTGCCAGCAGTTACGGACAGGTGGAAGGCTACACCTTC; CDR3 protein: CASSYGQVEGYTF
V gene: TRBV27; J gene: TRBJ1-2; clone size: once; D gene: TRBD1; CDR3 DNA: TGTGCCAGCAGTCCGCAGGGGGCGGGCTATGGCTACACCTTC; CDR3 protein: CASSPQGAGYGYTF
V gene: TRBV5-1; J gene: TRBJ2-1; clone size: .; D gene: TRBD1; CDR3 DNA: TGCGCCAGCAGCTTGGGGGACAGGTACAATGAGCAGTTCTTC; CDR3 protein: CASSLGDRYNEQFF
V gene: TRBV11-3; J gene: TRBJ1-6; clone size: .; D gene: .; CDR3 DNA: TGTGCCAGCAGCTTAGATCGGGGGGCCGGGTCCTATAATTCACCCCTCCACTTT; CDR3 protein: CASSLDRGAGSYNSPLHF
V gene: TRBV11-2; J gene: TRBJ1-6; clone size: .; D gene: .; CDR3 DNA: TGTGCCAGCAGCGCCGAGGGGGTCTCACCCCTCCACTTT; CDR3 protein: CASSAEGVSPLHF
V gene: TRBV27; J gene: TRBJ2-1; clone size: .; D gene: TRBD1; CDR3 DNA: TGTGCCACCGCCTCGGACAGGGTGGGATATGAGCAGTTCTTC; CDR3 protein: CATASDRVGYEQFF
V gene: TRBV7-9; J gene: TRBJ1-1; clone size: few; D gene: .; CDR3 DNA: TGTGCCAGCAGCTTAGTTTCAATCAAGAACACTGAAGCTTTCTTT; CDR3 protein: CASSLVSIKNTEAFF
V gene: TRBV28; J gene: TRBJ2-2; clone size: .; D gene: .; CDR3 DNA: TGTGCCAGCAGGGACTACAGGGGTCGGGAGCTGTTTTTT; CDR3 protein: CASRDYRGRELFF
V gene: TRBV3-1/TRBV3-2; J gene: TRBJ2-7; clone size: .; D gene: TRBD2; CDR3 DNA: TGTGCCAGCAGCCCCGTGGCGGGAGGGAGCTACGAGCAGTACTTC; CDR3 protein: CASSPVAGGSYEQYF
V gene: TRBV5-8; J gene: TRBJ2-5; clone size: .; D gene: TRBD1; CDR3 DNA: TGTGCCAGCAGCCGGGATTCTGGGACAGGACGAGAGACCCAGTACTTC; CDR3 protein: CASSRDSGTGRETQYF
V gene: TRBV7-9; J gene: TRBJ2-6; clone size: .; D gene: .; CDR3 DNA: TGTGCCAGCAACCCCTCGGGGATGAGCTCTGGGGCCAACGTCCTGACTTTC; CDR3 protein: CASNPSGMSSGANVLTF
V gene: TRBV7-2; J gene: TRBJ2-7; clone size: .; D gene: TRBD1; CDR3 DNA: TGTGCCAGCAGCCCTAGTGGGACAGGGCGGACCTACGAGCAGTACTTC; CDR3 protein: CASSPSGTGRTYEQYF
V gene: TRBV9; J gene: TRBJ2-6; clone size: .; D gene: TRBD1; CDR3 DNA: TGTGCCAGCAGCTCGATGACAGGGGGGAGCTCTGGGGCCAACGTCCTGACTTTC; CDR3 protein: CASSSMTGGSSGANVLTF
V gene: TRBV5-1; J gene: TRBJ1-1; clone size: once; D gene: .; CDR3 DNA: TGCGCCAGCAGCCGTGACAGAACCCAGGGGATGAACACTGAAGCTTTCTTT; CDR3 protein: CASSRDRTQGMNTEAFF
V gene: TRBV4-1; J gene: TRBJ2-7; clone size: .; D gene: TRBD1; CDR3 DNA: TGCGCCAGCAGCCAAGATCCTCAGGGGGCCAACTACGAGCAGTACTTC; CDR3 protein: CASSQDPQGANYEQYF
V gene: TRBV12-3/TRBV12-4; J gene: TRBJ2-3; clone size: .; D gene: TRBD2; CDR3 DNA: TGTGCCAGCAGTTTACTAGCGGCAGATACGCAGTATTTT; CDR3 protein: CASSLLAADTQYF
V gene: TRBV6-5; J gene: TRBJ1-2; clone size: .; D gene: .; CDR3 DNA: TGTGCCAGCAGAAGGGGTAACTATGGCTACACCTTC; CDR3 protein: CASRRGNYGYTF
V gene: TRBV7-9; J gene: TRBJ2-2; clone size: .; D gene: .; CDR3 DNA: TGTGCCAGCCAATTGACTCGAACGAACACCGGGGAGCTGTTTTTT; CDR3 protein: CASQLTRTNTGELFF